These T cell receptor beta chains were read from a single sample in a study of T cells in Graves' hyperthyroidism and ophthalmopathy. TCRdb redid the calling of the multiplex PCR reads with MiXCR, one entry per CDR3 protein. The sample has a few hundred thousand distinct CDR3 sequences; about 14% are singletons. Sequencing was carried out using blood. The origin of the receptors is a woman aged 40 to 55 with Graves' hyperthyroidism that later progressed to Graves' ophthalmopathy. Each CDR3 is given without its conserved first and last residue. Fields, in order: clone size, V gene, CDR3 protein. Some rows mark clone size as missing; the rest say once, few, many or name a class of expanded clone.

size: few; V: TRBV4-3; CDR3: ASSPRLCGYEQY
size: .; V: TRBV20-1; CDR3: SAGGQGKNPSTDTQY
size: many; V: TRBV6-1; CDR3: ASRLASGRTYEQY
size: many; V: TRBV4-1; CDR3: ASSQRQPTEEKLF
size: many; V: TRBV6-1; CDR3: ASSGLAGAIDTQY
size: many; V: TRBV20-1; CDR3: SASGRNLAKNIQY
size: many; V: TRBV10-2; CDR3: ASSESVLKETQY
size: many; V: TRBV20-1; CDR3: SARQPGGYQPQH
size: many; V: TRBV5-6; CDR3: ASSSTGGGETQY
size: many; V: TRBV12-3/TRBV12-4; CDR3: ASLTGSGMNTGELF
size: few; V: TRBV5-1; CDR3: ASSLVGLAGAYNEQF
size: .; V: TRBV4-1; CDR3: ASSPPSVRVGELF
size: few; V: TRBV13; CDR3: ASSLGETGVREQY
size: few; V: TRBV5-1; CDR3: ASSSIGGGIKEQF
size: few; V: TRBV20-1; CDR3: SASSGRSYNEQF
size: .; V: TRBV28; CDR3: ASSSAGTSGRAAGELF
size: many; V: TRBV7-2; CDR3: ASSEGRALRNEQF
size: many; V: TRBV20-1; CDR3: SARDGTSVRETQY
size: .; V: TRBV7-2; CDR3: ASSLEGTSVEQF
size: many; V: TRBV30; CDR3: AWSTRVIGEKLF
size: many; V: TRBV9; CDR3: ASSGISTSGSGYEQF
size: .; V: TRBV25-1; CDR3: ANSERRSESSGNTMY
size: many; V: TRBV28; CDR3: ASSVRGGGNQPQH
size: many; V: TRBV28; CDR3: ASSFRWGGDYNEQF
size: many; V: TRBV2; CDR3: ASSEAGADVEAF
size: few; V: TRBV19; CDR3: ATAGQHGSPLH
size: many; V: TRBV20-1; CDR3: SARATSGDYNEQF
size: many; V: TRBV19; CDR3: ASSPLLDGVSNEKLF
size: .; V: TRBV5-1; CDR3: ASSLWGHERDTIY
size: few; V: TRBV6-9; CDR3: ASSYPRAAEQY
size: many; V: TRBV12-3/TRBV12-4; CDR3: ASRGGLAGVNEQF
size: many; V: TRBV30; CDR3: AWSVLTEAF
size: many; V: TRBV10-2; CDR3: ASSDTGASTNEKLF
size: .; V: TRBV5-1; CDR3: ATSLDFTPGELF
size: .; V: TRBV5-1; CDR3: ASSSLRAGGPNNEQF
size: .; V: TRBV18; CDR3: ASSPFGRAGNTGELF
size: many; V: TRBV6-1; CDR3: ASSGTAYSNQPQH
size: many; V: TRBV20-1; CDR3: SARRLAGAIGEQF
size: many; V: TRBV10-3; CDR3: AISEGYNEQF
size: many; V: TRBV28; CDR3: ASSLAGPDTQY
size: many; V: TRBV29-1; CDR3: SAWDRSTDTQY
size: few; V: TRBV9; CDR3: ASSLRGADTGELF
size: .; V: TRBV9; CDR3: ASSYSGGVNTEAF
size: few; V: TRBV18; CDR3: ASSPRFGDLANTEAF
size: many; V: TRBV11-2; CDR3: ASSLGLADVYEQY
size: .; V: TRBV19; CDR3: ASSMSGETEAF
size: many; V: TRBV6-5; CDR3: ASSYSTTHEQY
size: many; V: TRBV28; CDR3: ASSSGQGFGYT
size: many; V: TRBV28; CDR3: ASRPSGGRQPQH
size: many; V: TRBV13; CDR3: ASSLRAKSRVLPNYEQY
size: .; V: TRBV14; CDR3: ASSNRRDQSSYEQY
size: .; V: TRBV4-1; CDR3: ASSQPTSGSRDTQY
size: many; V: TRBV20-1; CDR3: SARDMTIGEQF
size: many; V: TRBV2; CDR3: ASSGGWQSGHGYT
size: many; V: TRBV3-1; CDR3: ASSQEGHGELF
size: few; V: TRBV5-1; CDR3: ASGLIAGGSNREQF
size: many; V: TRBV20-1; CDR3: SAEWAGTYYEQY
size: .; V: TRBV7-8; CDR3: ASSSRLINEKLF
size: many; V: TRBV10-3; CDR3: AIAGGPDEQF